This T cell receptor (beta chain) comes out of a study of cytomegalovirus exposure and HLA in healthy donors. This clone was counted a few times. Looked up from germline, CDR1 is SGHNT and CDR2 is YENEEA. The ends lost 3 bases at V and 3 bases at J; junction bases unmatched: 4. The CDR3 totals 15 residues. The PCR had 60 Vbeta and 13 Jbeta primers. Profiling relied on immunoSEQ multiplex PCR, and the TCRdb table lists in-frame clones only, not all of them. This table has about 210,000 clones, nearly 80% appearing once. This clonotype was sampled from a male donor in good health and CMV-seronegative. The chain links TRBV11-3 to TRBJ2-7, with TRBD1 matching over 11 bases. Sequenced material: PBMCs. The CDR3 here is CASSLGQGVIYEQYF. DNA for the CDR3: TGTGCCAGCAGCTTGGGACAGGGGGTAATCTACGAGCAGTACTTC.